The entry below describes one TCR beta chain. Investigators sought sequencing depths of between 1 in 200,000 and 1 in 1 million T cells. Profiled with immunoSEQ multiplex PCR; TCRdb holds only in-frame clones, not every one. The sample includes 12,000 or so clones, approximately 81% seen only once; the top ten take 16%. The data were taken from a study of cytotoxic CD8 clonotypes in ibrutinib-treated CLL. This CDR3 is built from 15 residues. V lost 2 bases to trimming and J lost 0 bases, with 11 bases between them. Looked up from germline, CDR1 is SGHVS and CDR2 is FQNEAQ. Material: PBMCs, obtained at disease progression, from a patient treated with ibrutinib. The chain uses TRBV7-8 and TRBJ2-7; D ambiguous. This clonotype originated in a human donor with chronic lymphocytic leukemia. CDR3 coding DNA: TGTGCCAGCAGCTTATCTCATGTGAGCTCCTACGAGCAGTACTTC. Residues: CASSLSHVSSYEQYF.